These T cell receptor beta chains were read from a single sample in a study of Ad26.COV2.S vaccination and SARS-CoV-2 variants. Some clones are missing from TCRdb's copy, which holds only in-frame ones; the method was immunoSEQ multiplex PCR. The top ten clones hold about 3.5% of a sample with approximately 400,000 clones, approximately 84% of them seen once. Sequencing was performed on peripheral blood, taken in a trial of Ad26.COV2.S vaccine versus placebo. The origin of the receptors is a person aged 18-65 years who received the Ad26.COV2.S COVID-19 vaccine or a placebo. Both conserved end residues are part of each CDR3. D genes are given only for firm matches. Not all rows give a size; the values are once, few, many and, for expanded clones, a class.

d_gene: NA
v_gene: TRBV7-9
abundance: NA
j_gene: TRBJ2-2
CDR3aa: CASSLGAGRAAGELFF
CDR3nt: TGTGCCAGCAGCTTAGGGGCAGGGCGAGCTGCCGGGGAGCTGTTTTTT

d_gene: NA
v_gene: TRBV6-5
abundance: NA
j_gene: TRBJ2-1
CDR3aa: CASTIVMYNEQFF
CDR3nt: TGTGCCAGCACCATAGTCATGTACAATGAGCAGTTCTTC

d_gene: NA
v_gene: TRBV7-8
abundance: NA
j_gene: TRBJ1-6
CDR3aa: CASSLELQGAPLHF
CDR3nt: TGTGCCAGCAGCTTAGAGTTGCAGGGTGCACCCCTCCACTTT

d_gene: TRBD2
v_gene: TRBV5-1
abundance: NA
j_gene: TRBJ2-1
CDR3aa: CASRANGGVTYNEQFF
CDR3nt: TGCGCCAGCAGAGCGAACGGGGGGGTCACCTACAATGAGCAGTTCTTC

d_gene: TRBD2
v_gene: TRBV27
abundance: NA
j_gene: TRBJ2-7
CDR3aa: CASSFPGLAGGPSRHEQYF
CDR3nt: TGTGCCAGCAGTTTCCCGGGACTAGCGGGAGGGCCGTCAAGACACGAGCAGTACTTC

d_gene: NA
v_gene: TRBV24-1
abundance: NA
j_gene: TRBJ2-1
CDR3aa: CATSDLGWQFF
CDR3nt: TGTGCCACCAGTGATTTGGGGTGGCAGTTCTTC

d_gene: NA
v_gene: TRBV19
abundance: few
j_gene: TRBJ2-3
CDR3aa: CASSIQATDTQYF
CDR3nt: TGTGCCAGTAGTATACAAGCCACAGATACGCAGTATTTT

d_gene: NA
v_gene: TRBV10-3
abundance: NA
j_gene: TRBJ2-3
CDR3aa: CAIRFGQNDLGDTQYF
CDR3nt: TGTGCCATCAGATTCGGCCAAAACGACCTCGGAGATACGCAGTATTTT

d_gene: NA
v_gene: TRBV28
abundance: NA
j_gene: TRBJ1-2
CDR3aa: CASTPYRGRAYGYTF
CDR3nt: TGTGCCAGCACCCCCTATAGGGGGAGGGCCTATGGCTACACCTTC

d_gene: TRBD1
v_gene: TRBV4-1
abundance: NA
j_gene: TRBJ2-3
CDR3aa: CASSQRPTGSADTQYF
CDR3nt: TGCGCCAGCAGCCAAAGGCCGACAGGGTCCGCAGATACGCAGTATTTT

d_gene: TRBD1
v_gene: TRBV25-1
abundance: NA
j_gene: TRBJ2-3
CDR3aa: CASRDRGYDTQYF
CDR3nt: TGTGCCAGCAGGGACAGGGGGTATGATACGCAGTATTTT

d_gene: NA
v_gene: TRBV12-3/TRBV12-4
abundance: once
j_gene: TRBJ2-7
CDR3aa: CASSLSGYEQYF
CDR3nt: TGTGCCAGCAGTTTATCAGGGTACGAGCAGTACTTC

d_gene: NA
v_gene: TRBV7-2
abundance: NA
j_gene: TRBJ2-3
CDR3aa: CASSFNVGWGTDTQYF
CDR3nt: TGTGCCAGCAGCTTCAACGTGGGATGGGGCACAGATACGCAGTATTTT

d_gene: NA
v_gene: TRBV30
abundance: NA
j_gene: TRBJ2-7
CDR3aa: CAWSKGGTYEQYF
CDR3nt: TGTGCCTGGAGTAAGGGCGGAACCTACGAGCAGTACTTC

d_gene: NA
v_gene: TRBV19
abundance: NA
j_gene: TRBJ2-7
CDR3aa: CASLPLHEQYF
CDR3nt: TGTGCCAGTTTACCCTTGCACGAGCAGTACTTC

d_gene: TRBD1
v_gene: TRBV4-3
abundance: NA
j_gene: TRBJ2-5
CDR3aa: CASSQAPVAGGETQYF
CDR3nt: TGCGCCAGCAGCCAAGCCCCCGTGGCAGGGGGAGAGACCCAGTACTTC